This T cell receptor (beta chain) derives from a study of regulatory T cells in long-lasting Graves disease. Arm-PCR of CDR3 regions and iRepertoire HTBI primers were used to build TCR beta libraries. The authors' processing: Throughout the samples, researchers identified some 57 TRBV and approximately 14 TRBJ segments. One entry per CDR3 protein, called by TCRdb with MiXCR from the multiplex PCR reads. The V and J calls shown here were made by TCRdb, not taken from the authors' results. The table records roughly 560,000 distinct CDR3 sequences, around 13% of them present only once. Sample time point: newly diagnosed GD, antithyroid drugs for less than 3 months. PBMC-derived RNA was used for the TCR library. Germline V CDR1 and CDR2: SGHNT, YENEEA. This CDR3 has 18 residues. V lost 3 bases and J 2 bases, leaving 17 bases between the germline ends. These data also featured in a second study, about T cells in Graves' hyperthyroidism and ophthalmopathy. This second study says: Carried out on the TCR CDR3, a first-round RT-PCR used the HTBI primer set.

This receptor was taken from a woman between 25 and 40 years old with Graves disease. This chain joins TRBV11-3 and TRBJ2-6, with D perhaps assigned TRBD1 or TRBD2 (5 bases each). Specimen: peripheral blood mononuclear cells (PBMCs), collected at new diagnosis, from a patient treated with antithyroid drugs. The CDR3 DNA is TGTGCCAGCAGCTTCCCCGACGGGGCGGGCGCTGGGGCCAACGTCCTGACTTTC. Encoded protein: CASSFPDGAGAGANVLTF.